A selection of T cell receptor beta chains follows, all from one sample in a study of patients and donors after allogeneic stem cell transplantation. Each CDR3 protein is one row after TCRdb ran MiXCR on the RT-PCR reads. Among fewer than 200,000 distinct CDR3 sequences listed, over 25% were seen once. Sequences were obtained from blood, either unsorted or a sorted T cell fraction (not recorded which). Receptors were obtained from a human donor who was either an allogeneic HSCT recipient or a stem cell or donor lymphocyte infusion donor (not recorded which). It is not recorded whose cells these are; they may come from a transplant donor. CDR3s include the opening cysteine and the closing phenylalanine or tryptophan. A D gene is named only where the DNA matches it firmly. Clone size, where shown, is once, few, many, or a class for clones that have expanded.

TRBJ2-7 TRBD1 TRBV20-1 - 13 TGCAGTGCACCACAGGGGGCCTCCTACGAGCAGTACTTC CSAPQGASYEQYF
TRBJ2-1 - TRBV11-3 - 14 TGTGCCAGCAGCTTAGGGGCCCTGGACACACCGGAATTCTTC CASSLGALDTPEFF
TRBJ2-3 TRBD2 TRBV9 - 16 TGTGCCAGCAGCGTAGGACTAGCGGAAAGCACAGATACGCAGTATTTT CASSVGLAESTDTQYF
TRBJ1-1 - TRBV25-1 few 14 TGTGCCAGCAGTGGGGACCTCCTATGGACTGAAGCTTTCTTT CASSGDLLWTEAFF
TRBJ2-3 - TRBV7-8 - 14 TGTGCCAGCAGCTTAGACAGGGGCACAGATACGCAGTATTTT CASSLDRGTDTQYF
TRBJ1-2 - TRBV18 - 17 TGTGCCAGCTCACCACCGTTGGTACGGGCAGTAAACTATGGCTACACCTTC CASSPPLVRAVNYGYTF
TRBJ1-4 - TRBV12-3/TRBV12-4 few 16 TGTGCCAGCAGTTTCAATGCAGGTCGGGGGGATGAAAAACTGTTTTTT CASSFNAGRGDEKLFF
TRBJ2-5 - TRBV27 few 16 TGTGCCAGCAGTTTATCTTTCGGGGTGCCACAAGAGACCCAGTACTTC CASSLSFGVPQETQYF
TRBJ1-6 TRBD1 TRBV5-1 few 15 TGCGCCAGCAGCCAATGGACAGGGCTTAATTCACCCCTCCACTTT CASSQWTGLNSPLHF
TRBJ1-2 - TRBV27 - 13 TGTGCCAGCAAACTAACAATTAACTATGGCTACACCTTC CASKLTINYGYTF
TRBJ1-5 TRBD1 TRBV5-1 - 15 TGCGCCAGCAGCCCCGGGACAGGGCTGAATCAGCCCCAGCATTTT CASSPGTGLNQPQHF
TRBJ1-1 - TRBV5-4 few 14 TGTGCCAGCAGCCCAGGGGCGTTGAACACTGAAGCTTTCTTT CASSPGALNTEAFF
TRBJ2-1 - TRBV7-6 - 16 TGTGCCAGCAGCTTAGTCGGGGGCGGGAGTTTCAATGAGCAGTTCTTC CASSLVGGGSFNEQFF
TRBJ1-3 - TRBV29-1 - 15 TGCAGCGTTGCAGGACGGATGAACTCTGGAAACACCATATTTTTT CSVAGRMNSGNTIFF
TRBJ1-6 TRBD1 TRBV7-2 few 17 TGTGCCAGCAGCTTAGTTTCCCCAGGACAGGGATTCTCACCCCTCCACTTT CASSLVSPGQGFSPLHF
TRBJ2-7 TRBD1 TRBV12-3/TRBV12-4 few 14 TGTGCCAGCAGTCTACAGGGGGCGGGCTACGAGCAGTACTTC CASSLQGAGYEQYF
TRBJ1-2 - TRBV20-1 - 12 TGCAGTGCTAGATCCCTTAGGGAGGGCTACACCTTC CSARSLREGYTF
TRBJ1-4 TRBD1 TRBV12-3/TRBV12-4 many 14 TGTGCCAGCAGACAGGGGGCAGCTAATGAAAAACTGTTTTTT CASRQGAANEKLFF
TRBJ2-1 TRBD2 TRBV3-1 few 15 TGTGCCAGCAGCCCCCCTGGACTAGCGGGAGCGGGGCAGTTCTTC CASSPPGLAGAGQFF
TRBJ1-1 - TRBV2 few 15 TGTGCCAGCAGTGATTCACCGGAGGGAGAAACTGAAGCTTTCTTT CASSDSPEGETEAFF
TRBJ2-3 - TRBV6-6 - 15 TGTGCCAGCAGTTACTCGAGGCACTTTGGGGATACGCAGTATTTT CASSYSRHFGDTQYF
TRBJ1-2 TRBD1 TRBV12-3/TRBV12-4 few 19 TGTGCCAGCAGCACACTTCCGGGACAGTTACCGCTCAAAAACTATGGCTACACCTTC CASSTLPGQLPLKNYGYTF
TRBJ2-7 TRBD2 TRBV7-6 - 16 TGTGCCAGCAGCTTAGTCCCGACTAGCGGACTATACGAGCAGTACTTC CASSLVPTSGLYEQYF
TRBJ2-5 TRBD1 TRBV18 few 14 TGTGCCAGCTCGGACAGGGGGCGAGTGGAGACCCAGTACTTC CASSDRGRVETQYF
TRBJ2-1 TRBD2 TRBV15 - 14 TGTGCCACCCTAACTACGGGCGGGAGTGGCGAGCAGTTCTTC CATLTTGGSGEQFF
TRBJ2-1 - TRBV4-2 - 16 TGTGCCAGCAGCCAAGGGACGGGACTTAGCTACAATGAGCAGTTCTTC CASSQGTGLSYNEQFF
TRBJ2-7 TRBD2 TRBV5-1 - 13 TGCGCCAGCTCCCCTGGGACTAGCGGGGGGCAGTACTTC CASSPGTSGGQYF
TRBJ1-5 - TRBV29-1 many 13 TGCAGCGTTGGGTTGCAGCGCAATCAGCCCCAGCATTTT CSVGLQRNQPQHF
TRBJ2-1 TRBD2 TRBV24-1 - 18 TGTGCCACCAGTGATGTGCGAAGCGGGGAAAGCTCCTACAATGAGCAGTTCTTC CATSDVRSGESSYNEQFF
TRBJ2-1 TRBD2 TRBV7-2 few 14 TGTGCCAGCAGCTTCGCTAGCGGTTACAATGAGCAGTTCTTC CASSFASGYNEQFF
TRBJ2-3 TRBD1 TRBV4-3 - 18 TGCGCCAGCAGCCAAGAAAGGGGGACAGCCTACGCCAGGGATACGCAGTATTTT CASSQERGTAYARDTQYF
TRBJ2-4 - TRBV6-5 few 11 TGTGCCACCAGGGGGGAGGACATTCAGTACTTC CATRGEDIQYF
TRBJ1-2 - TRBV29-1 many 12 TGCAGCGTTGTTGATGGGACCTATGGCTACACCTTC CSVVDGTYGYTF
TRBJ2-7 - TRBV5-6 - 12 TGTGCCAGCAGCTTGGGCTCTAACGAGCAGTACTTC CASSLGSNEQYF
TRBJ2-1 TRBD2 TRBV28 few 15 TGTGCCAGCAGAGGAGCGGGAGGGCCAGGCAATGAGCAGTTCTTC CASRGAGGPGNEQFF
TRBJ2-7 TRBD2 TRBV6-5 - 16 TGTGCCAGCAGTTACTCGAAGTCTAGCGGAACCTACGAGCAGTACTTC CASSYSKSSGTYEQYF
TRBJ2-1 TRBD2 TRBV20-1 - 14 TGCAGTGCCCTCAGAGGACTAGTCTACAATGAGCAGTTCTTC CSALRGLVYNEQFF
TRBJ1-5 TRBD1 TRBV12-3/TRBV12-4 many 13 TGTGCCAGCAGGACAGGGTACAATCAGCCCCAGCATTTT CASRTGYNQPQHF
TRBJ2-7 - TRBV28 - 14 TGTGCCAGCAGTTTATACCGGACACACTACGAGCAGTACTTC CASSLYRTHYEQYF
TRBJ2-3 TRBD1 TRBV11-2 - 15 TGTGCCAGCAGCTCCGGACAGGGTATCGCCGATACGCAGTATTTT CASSSGQGIADTQYF
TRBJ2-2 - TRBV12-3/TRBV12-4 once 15 TGTGCCAGCAGTTTAGGAGATCTGAACACCGGGGAGCTGTTTTTT CASSLGDLNTGELFF
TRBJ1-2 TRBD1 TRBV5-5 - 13 TGTGCCAGCAGGACGGACAGGGACTATGGCTACACCTTC CASRTDRDYGYTF
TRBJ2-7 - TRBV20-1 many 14 TGCAGTGCTAGAGATGGAAGCGGACTCTACGAGCAGTACTTC CSARDGSGLYEQYF
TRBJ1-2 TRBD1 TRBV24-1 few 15 TGTGCCACCAGCGCCCCCCCCGGACAGGGGTTTGGCTACACCTTC CATSAPPGQGFGYTF
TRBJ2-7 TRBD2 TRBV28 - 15 TGTGCCAGCAGTTTAACTAGCGGGAGGTACTACGAGCAGTACTTC CASSLTSGRYYEQYF
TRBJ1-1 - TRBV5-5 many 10 TGTGCCACCGAGAACACTGAAGCTTTCTTT CATENTEAFF
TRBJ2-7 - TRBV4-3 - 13 TGCGCCAGCAGCCAAGATATCCCCTACGAGCAGTACTTC CASSQDIPYEQYF
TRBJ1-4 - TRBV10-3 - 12 TGTGCCATCTCGCAGAGGAATGAAAAACTGTTTTTT CAISQRNEKLFF
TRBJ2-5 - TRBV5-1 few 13 TGCGCCAGCAGCAACGGGGTCGTGGAGACCCAGTACTTC CASSNGVVETQYF
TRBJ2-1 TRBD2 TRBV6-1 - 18 TGTGCCAGCAGTGAAGTGGCTAGCGGGAGGGCTATCTACAATGAGCAGTTCTTC CASSEVASGRAIYNEQFF
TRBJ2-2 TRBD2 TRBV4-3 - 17 TGCGCCAGCAGCCTGGTCCCTAGCGGGATGAACACCGGGGAGCTGTTTTTT CASSLVPSGMNTGELFF
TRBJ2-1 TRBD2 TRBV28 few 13 TGTGCCAGCACTGAGCGGGGCCACAATGAGCAGTTCTTC CASTERGHNEQFF
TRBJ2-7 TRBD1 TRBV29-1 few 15 TGCAGCGTTGCGCGACAGGGGGCTGGCGAATACGAGCAGTACTTC CSVARQGAGEYEQYF
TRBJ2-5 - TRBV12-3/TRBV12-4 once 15 TGTGCCAGCAGTTCCGGGACTGGCGGGTGGGAGACCCAGTACTTC CASSSGTGGWETQYF
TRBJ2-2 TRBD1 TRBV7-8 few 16 TGTGCCAGCAGCTACCTTATACAGGGGTTCGACGGGGAGCTGTTTTTT CASSYLIQGFDGELFF
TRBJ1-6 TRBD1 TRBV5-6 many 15 TGTGCCAGCAGCTTGGAGCAGGGGGCGATTTCACCCCTCCACTTT CASSLEQGAISPLHF
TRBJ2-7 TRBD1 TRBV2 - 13 TGTGCCAGCAGCGGGGACAGAGTTTACGAGCAGTACTTC CASSGDRVYEQYF